The source of this TCR beta chain is a study of blood T cell repertoires in COVID-19 (dated by TCRdb to 2020 to 2021). General notes on the study: Collaborator samples came from the United States, Italy and Spain and covered acute and convalescent phases of COVID-19. The material from the prospective study consisted of cDNA or gDNA derived from T cells, B-cell-depleted T cells, or PBMCs. Subjects who had been exposed to COVID-19, were actively infected with it, or had recovered from it provided the deeply sampled blood TCRbeta repertoires that made up the dataset. The repertoires were released in a freely available public database meant as a resource for research on the immune response to SARS-CoV-2. The samples were drawn from two sources: the first 160 participants of the ongoing ImmuneRACE study, and approximately 1,300 subjects contributed by 6 global collaborators. The sample metadata nearly always contained a de-identified subject ID, COVID-19 status, age in years and sex. HLA class I and class II types, where available, came from metadata supplied by the sample provider rather than from assay-based typing. Broad study findings and their caveats: Clinical and demographic metadata were provided uncurated, with the amount varying by source and participant.

With regard to this clone: There is no known antigen for this receptor. Base qualities are not at hand, and no much larger clone is one base apart.

The immunoSEQ Assay, a bias-controlled multiplex PCR, was used to amplify TCRbeta CDR3 regions from genomic DNA. From the authors' description of their analysis: Within the assay, amplification of reference gene primers was used to estimate how many nucleated cells each sample contained. Sequence reads were collapsed and filtered to measure the absolute abundance of every unique TCRbeta CDR3 rearrangement. For each sample, productive Simpson clonality was calculated as the square root of Simpson's diversity index over productive rearrangements. What TCRdb holds here is the immuneACCESS table cut down to in-frame rearrangements. Part of the clones is not present; checked against another copy, under half of the missing clones reflect an unresolved V gene, and the others are unexplained. Clone size and V and J calls were adopted from that table, with D and trimming inferred from the DNA. The sample table lists under 300,000 clones, around 90% of them with a count of one. The ten largest make up around 2% of the sample.

Here V drops 1 base and J drops 6 bases, and the junction holds 5 bases not matched to any gene. The germline V gene gives CDR1 as LGHNA and CDR2 as YSLEER. The CDR3 runs 15 residues from the cysteine to the phenylalanine. The CDR3 DNA has 45 bases and is translated from base 1. In the prospective study, participants were roughly 18 to 100 years old, resided in fewer than 25 geographic areas of the United States, and were enrolled through a virtual design. To assign participants to cohorts, the prospective study relied on clinical history that participants themselves reported in a screening survey and a study questionnaire. Recovered participants in ImmuneRACE Cohort 3 were defined by two consecutive negative NP/OP PCR tests, clearance by a healthcare professional, or resolution of symptoms. Each participant in the prospective study had whole blood, serum and a nasopharyngeal or oropharyngeal swab collected by mobile phlebotomists. Additional blood draws and questionnaires over an approximately 2-month period could optionally be provided by prospective study participants. Prospective study blood samples were shipped either frozen or at room temperature before DNA extraction.

This chain joins TRBV4-3 to TRBJ2-3; a stretch of 9 junction bases matches TRBD2. The sequencing input was PBMCs or T cells enriched from blood (not recorded which). The clonotype originates from a woman aged 18-29 years who had recovered from COVID-19. The CDR3 amino acid sequence is: CASSQGRLAGDTQYF. DNA sequence: TGCGCCAGCAGCCAAGGAAGGCTAGCGGGGGATACGCAGTATTTT.